This T cell receptor beta chain originates from a study of control samples from healthy donors and cancer patients. The CDR3 is 15 amino acids. Germline CDR1 is MNHEY and CDR2 is SVGAGI. V lost 0 bases to trimming and J lost 1 base, with 9 bases between them. Sequenced by immunoSEQ multiplex PCR; TCRdb stores in-frame clones only, minus some. The sample holds 120,000 or so clones, about 92% seen once. The chain uses TRBV6-5 and TRBJ1-1, with D hard to call. Source material: PBMCs. This sequence originates from a man of 80 years or more with head and neck cancer. As DNA, the CDR3 is TGTGCCAGCAGTTACTCGCAACAGCCGAACACTGAAGCTTTCTTT. Translated: CASSYSQQPNTEAFF.